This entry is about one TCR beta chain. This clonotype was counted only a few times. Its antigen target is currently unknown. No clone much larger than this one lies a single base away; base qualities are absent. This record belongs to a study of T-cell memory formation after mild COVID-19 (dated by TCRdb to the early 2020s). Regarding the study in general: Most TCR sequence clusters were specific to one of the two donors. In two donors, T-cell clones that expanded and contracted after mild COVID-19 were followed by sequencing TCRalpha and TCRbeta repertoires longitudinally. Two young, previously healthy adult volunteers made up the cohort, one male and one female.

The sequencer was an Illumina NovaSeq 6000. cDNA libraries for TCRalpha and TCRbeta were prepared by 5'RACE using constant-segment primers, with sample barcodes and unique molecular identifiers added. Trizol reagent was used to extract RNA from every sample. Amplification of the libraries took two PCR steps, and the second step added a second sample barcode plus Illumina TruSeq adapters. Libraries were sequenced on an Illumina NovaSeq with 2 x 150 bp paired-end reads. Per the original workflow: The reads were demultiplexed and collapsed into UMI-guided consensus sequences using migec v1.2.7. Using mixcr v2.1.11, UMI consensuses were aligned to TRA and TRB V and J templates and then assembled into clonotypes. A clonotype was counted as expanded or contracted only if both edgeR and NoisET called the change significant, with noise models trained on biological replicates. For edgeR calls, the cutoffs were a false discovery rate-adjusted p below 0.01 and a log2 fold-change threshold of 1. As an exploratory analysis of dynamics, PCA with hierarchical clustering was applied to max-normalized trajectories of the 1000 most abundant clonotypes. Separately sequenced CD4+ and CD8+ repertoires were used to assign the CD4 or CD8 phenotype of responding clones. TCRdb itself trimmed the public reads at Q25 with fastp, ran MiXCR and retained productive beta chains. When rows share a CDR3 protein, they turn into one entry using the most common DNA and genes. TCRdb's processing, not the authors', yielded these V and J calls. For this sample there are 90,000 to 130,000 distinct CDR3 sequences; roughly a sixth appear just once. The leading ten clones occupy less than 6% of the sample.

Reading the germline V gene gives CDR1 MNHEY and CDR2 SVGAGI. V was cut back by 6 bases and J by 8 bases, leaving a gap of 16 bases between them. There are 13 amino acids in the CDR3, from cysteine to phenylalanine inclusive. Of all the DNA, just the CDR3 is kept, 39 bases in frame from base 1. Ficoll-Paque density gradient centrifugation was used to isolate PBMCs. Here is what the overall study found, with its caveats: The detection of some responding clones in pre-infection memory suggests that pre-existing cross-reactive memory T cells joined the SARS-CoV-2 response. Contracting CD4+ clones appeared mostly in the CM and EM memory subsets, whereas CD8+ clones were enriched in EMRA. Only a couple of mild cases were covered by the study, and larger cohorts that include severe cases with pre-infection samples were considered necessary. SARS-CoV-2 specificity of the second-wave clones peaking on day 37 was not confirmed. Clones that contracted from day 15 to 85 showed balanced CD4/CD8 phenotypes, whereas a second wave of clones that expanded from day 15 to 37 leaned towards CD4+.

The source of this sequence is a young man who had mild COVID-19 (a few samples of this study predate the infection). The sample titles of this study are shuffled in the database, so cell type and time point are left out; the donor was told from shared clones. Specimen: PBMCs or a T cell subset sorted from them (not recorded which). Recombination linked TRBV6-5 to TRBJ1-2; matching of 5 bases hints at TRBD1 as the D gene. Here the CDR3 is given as CASSPLGGEGYTF. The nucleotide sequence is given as TGTGCCAGCAGCCCCCTGGGGGGGGAGGGCTACACCTTC.